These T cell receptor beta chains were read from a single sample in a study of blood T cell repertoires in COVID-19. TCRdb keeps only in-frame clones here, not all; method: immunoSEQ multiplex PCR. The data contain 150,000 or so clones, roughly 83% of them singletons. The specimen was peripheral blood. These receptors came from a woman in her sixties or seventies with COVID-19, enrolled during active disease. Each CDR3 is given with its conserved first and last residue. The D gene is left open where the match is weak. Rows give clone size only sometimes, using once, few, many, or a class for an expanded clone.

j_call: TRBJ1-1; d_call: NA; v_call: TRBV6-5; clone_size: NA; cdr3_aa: CASSYGGSGTEAFF; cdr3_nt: TGTGCCAGCAGTTACGGGGGGTCTGGCACTGAAGCTTTCTTT
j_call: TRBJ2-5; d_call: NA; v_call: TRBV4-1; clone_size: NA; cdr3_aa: CASSQEEGVRETQYF; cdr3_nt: TGCGCCAGCAGCCAAGAAGAGGGAGTAAGGGAGACCCAGTACTTC
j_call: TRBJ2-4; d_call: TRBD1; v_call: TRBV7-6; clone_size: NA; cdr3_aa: CASSLGGQGNIQYF; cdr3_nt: TGTGCCAGCAGCTTAGGTGGACAGGGAAACATTCAGTACTTC
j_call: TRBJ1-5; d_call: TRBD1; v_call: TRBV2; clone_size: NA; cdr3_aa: CASSPGTGVYPQHF; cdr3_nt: TGTGCCAGCAGCCCAGGGACAGGGGTATATCCCCAGCATTTT
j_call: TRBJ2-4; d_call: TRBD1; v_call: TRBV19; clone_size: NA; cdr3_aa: CASSIRPFTGERGKNIQYF; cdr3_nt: TGTGCCAGTAGTATTCGGCCTTTCACAGGGGAGCGCGGGAAAAACATTCAGTACTTC
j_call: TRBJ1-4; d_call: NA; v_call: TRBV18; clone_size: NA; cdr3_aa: CASSPTKSPQEKLFF; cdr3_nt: TGTGCCAGCTCACCCACAAAATCTCCACAGGAAAAACTGTTTTTT
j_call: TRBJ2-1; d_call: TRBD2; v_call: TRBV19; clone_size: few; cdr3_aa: CASSIRSGGRLNEQFF; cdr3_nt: TGTGCCAGTAGTATTCGGAGCGGGGGACGATTAAATGAGCAGTTCTTC
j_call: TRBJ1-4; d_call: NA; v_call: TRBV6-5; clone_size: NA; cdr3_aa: CASRTGPTNEKLFF; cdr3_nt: TGTGCCAGCAGGACAGGCCCAACTAATGAAAAACTGTTTTTT
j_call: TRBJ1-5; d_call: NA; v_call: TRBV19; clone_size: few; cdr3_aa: CASSQGRDQPQHF; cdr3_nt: TGTGCCAGTAGTCAGGGGAGGGATCAGCCCCAGCATTTT
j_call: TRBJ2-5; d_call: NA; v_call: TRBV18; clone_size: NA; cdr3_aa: CASSPRTAQETQYF; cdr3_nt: TGTGCCAGCTCACCACGGACAGCACAAGAGACCCAGTACTTC
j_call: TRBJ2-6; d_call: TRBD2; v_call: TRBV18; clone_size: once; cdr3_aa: CASSPRTSALSGANVLTF; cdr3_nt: TGTGCCAGCTCACCGAGGACTAGCGCCCTTTCTGGGGCCAACGTCCTGACTTTC
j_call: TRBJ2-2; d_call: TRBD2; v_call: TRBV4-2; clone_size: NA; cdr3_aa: CASSQDLAGGLATGELFF; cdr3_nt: TGTGCCAGCAGCCAAGATCTCGCGGGAGGGCTGGCCACCGGGGAGCTGTTTTTT
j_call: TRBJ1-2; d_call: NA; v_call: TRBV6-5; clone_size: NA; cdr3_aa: CASSYSGTSNYGYTF; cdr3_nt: TGTGCCAGCAGTTACTCGGGCACTTCTAACTATGGCTACACCTTC
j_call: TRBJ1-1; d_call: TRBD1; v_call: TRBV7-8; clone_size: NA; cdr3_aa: CASSLSLGQSTEAFF; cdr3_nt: TGTGCCAGCAGCCTCTCCCTGGGACAGAGCACTGAAGCTTTCTTT
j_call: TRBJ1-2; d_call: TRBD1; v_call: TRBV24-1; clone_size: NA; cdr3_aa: CATSDDRGGYGYTF; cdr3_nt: TGTGCCACCAGTGACGACAGGGGTGGCTATGGCTACACCTTC
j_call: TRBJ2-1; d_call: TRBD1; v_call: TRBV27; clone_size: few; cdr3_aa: CASSSKTSRGRDEQFF; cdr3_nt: TGTGCCAGCAGTTCGAAGACTTCCAGGGGGCGAGATGAGCAGTTCTTC
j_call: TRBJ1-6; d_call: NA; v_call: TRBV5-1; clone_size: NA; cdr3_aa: CASSRDWSSYNSPLHF; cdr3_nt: TGCGCCAGCAGCCGGGACTGGAGCTCCTATAATTCACCCCTCCACTTT